The rows below give T cell receptor beta chains drawn from one sample of a study of blood T cell repertoires in COVID-19. Generated by immunoSEQ multiplex PCR, the TCRdb table keeps only in-frame clones and is missing some. Of over 150,000 clones listed, over 90% are singletons. Source material: peripheral blood. These receptors were obtained from a man aged 45-60 years with acute or convalescent COVID-19. Each CDR3 is given with its conserved first and last residue. D genes are given only for firm matches. The size entry is marked missing in some rows and otherwise reads once, few, many or a size class.

V gene,J gene,clone size,D gene,CDR3 DNA,CDR3 protein
TRBV19,TRBJ2-7,few,NA,TGTGCCAGTAGTATCCCCTCTAGAAGGGGTGGCGTCTACGAGCAGTACTTC,CASSIPSRRGGVYEQYF
TRBV28,TRBJ1-1,NA,TRBD1,TGTGCCAGCAGTTTCGTGGACAGGGGTGAAGCTTTCTTT,CASSFVDRGEAFF
TRBV27,TRBJ1-2,once,NA,TGTGCCAGCAGTTTATCCCTAGGGGCTGTAAGTGGCTACACCTTC,CASSLSLGAVSGYTF
TRBV30,TRBJ2-7,NA,TRBD2,TGTGCCTGGAGTTTAGCTAGCGGGAATATCTACGAGCAGTACTTC,CAWSLASGNIYEQYF
TRBV29-1,TRBJ2-1,NA,NA,TGCAGCGGTACGACAGGCCCCCTCTACAATGAGCAGTTCTTC,CSGTTGPLYNEQFF
TRBV5-4,TRBJ2-5,NA,TRBD2,TGTGCCAGCAGCCCCAGACTAGCGATCGAAGAGACCCAGTACTTC,CASSPRLAIEETQYF
TRBV19,TRBJ2-1,NA,NA,TGTGCCAGTAGTATTGGTAATCGGGAGCAGTTCTTC,CASSIGNREQFF
TRBV15,TRBJ1-5,few,NA,TGTGCCACCAGCAGAGATTTGGGGGCCGATCAGCCCCAGCATTTT,CATSRDLGADQPQHF
TRBV4-1,TRBJ2-5,NA,TRBD2,TGCGCCAGCAGCCACCAACTAGCGGGAGTCGAAGAAGAGACCCAGTACTTC,CASSHQLAGVEEETQYF
TRBV15,TRBJ1-3,NA,TRBD1,TGTGCCACCAGCAGAGATGGACAGGTCTCTGGAAACACCATATATTTT,CATSRDGQVSGNTIYF
TRBV6-1,TRBJ2-7,once,TRBD1,TGTGCCAGCAGCCAGCAGGACAGGGGGCCCTACGAGCAGTACTTC,CASSQQDRGPYEQYF
TRBV6-2/TRBV6-3,TRBJ1-1,NA,TRBD1,TGTGCCAGCAGTCGACTTTTACAGGGGCCCAACACTGAAGCTTTCTTT,CASSRLLQGPNTEAFF
TRBV7-2,TRBJ2-3,NA,TRBD1,TGTGCCAGCAGCGCGGGGACAGGGGCTAGCACAGATACGCAGTATTTT,CASSAGTGASTDTQYF
TRBV7-9,TRBJ1-1,NA,NA,TGTGCCAGCAACACAAGGGCAGGGGCAGCTGAAGCTTTCTTT,CASNTRAGAAEAFF
TRBV18,TRBJ1-2,NA,TRBD1,TGTGCCAGCTCACTCAACGGACCTTTGAGGGGGCTAGACTATGGCTACACCTTC,CASSLNGPLRGLDYGYTF
TRBV29-1,TRBJ1-1,NA,NA,TGCAGCGTTGTGGATCGGGGGACCACTGAAGCTTTCTTT,CSVVDRGTTEAFF
TRBV4-1,TRBJ2-2,NA,TRBD2,TGCGCCAGCAGCCAAGCCCCTTTCAGCGGGAGAATAACCGGGGAGCTGTTTTTT,CASSQAPFSGRITGELFF
TRBV10-3,TRBJ1-6,NA,NA,TGTGCCATCAGTGAAGGAGCACTTTATAATTCACCCCTCCACTTT,CAISEGALYNSPLHF
TRBV27,TRBJ2-7,NA,TRBD1,TGTGCCAGCAGTATCAACAGGGGGCCGGCCTACGAGCAGTACTTC,CASSINRGPAYEQYF
TRBV7-6,TRBJ2-2,NA,TRBD1,TGTGCCAGCAGCCCGAGAGGACAGGGGGTAAACACCGGGGAGCTGTTTTTT,CASSPRGQGVNTGELFF
TRBV6-1,TRBJ2-7,NA,NA,TGTGCCAGCAGTGGACGGACAGTGGGCCGCGCCTACGAGCAGTACTTC,CASSGRTVGRAYEQYF
TRBV10-1,TRBJ2-1,NA,TRBD2,TGCGCCAGCAGTTCCCAGCGGGGGACCTACAATGAGCAGTTCTTC,CASSSQRGTYNEQFF
TRBV5-5,TRBJ2-5,NA,TRBD1,TGTGCCAGCAGCGGGACAGGGGCAGAGACCCAGTACTTC,CASSGTGAETQYF
TRBV3-1/TRBV3-2,TRBJ1-1,NA,NA,TGTGCCAGCAGCCAACTCGGAGGAAACACTGAAGCTTTCTTT,CASSQLGGNTEAFF
TRBV5-1,TRBJ1-1,NA,NA,TGCGCCAGCAGCTTGCGAGGGAACACTGAAGCTTTCTTT,CASSLRGNTEAFF
TRBV12-3/TRBV12-4,TRBJ1-2,NA,NA,TGTGCCAGCAGTTTACAGGATAACTATGGCTACACCTTC,CASSLQDNYGYTF
TRBV5-5,TRBJ2-3,NA,TRBD1,TGTGCCAGCAGCTTCGGACAGGGGGTGACAGATACGCAGTATTTT,CASSFGQGVTDTQYF
TRBV9,TRBJ2-1,NA,TRBD2,TGTGCCAGCAGCAGTCTCACCGGGGGTAGCGGGAGAATCGGTGAGCAGTTCTTC,CASSSLTGGSGRIGEQFF
TRBV7-2,TRBJ2-3,NA,NA,TGTGCCAGCAGCTTAGCCCCGGGACTTGGCACAGATACGCAGTATTTT,CASSLAPGLGTDTQYF
TRBV5-8,TRBJ1-1,once,TRBD1,TGTGCCAGCAGCAACCGACAGGGGCTGCCTGAAGCTTTCTTT,CASSNRQGLPEAFF
TRBV7-2,TRBJ2-3,NA,NA,TGTGCCAGCAGCTTAGTAATTTTCGCAGATACGCAGTATTTT,CASSLVIFADTQYF
TRBV5-8,TRBJ2-3,NA,TRBD2,TGTGCCAGCAGCTTGGATAGGACTAGCGGATTTCCAGATACGCAGTATTTT,CASSLDRTSGFPDTQYF
TRBV27,TRBJ1-5,NA,NA,TGTGCCAGCAGTTTACCCGGACAGTTCAATCAGCCCCAGCATTTT,CASSLPGQFNQPQHF
TRBV28,TRBJ2-5,NA,TRBD2,TGTGCCACGTCAGGGAGGGCTAGCGGGGGGATCAGGTCCATGGAGACCCAGTACTTC,CATSGRASGGIRSMETQYF
TRBV5-1,TRBJ2-2,NA,TRBD1,TGCGCCAGCAGCGTGGACAGGGGGCGTAGCACCGGGGAGCTGTTTTTT,CASSVDRGRSTGELFF
TRBV4-3,TRBJ1-2,NA,NA,TGCGCCAGCAGCCAAGAAGTTCGACAAAATTATGGCTACACCTTC,CASSQEVRQNYGYTF
TRBV27,TRBJ1-2,few,NA,TGTGCCAGCAGTTTCTTCGGTCGGGCAGGGGCTAACTATGGCTACACCTTC,CASSFFGRAGANYGYTF
TRBV27,TRBJ2-1,NA,TRBD2,TGTGCCAGCAGTTTAGGCGGGGGGGACGGTGAGCAGTTCTTC,CASSLGGGDGEQFF
TRBV5-4,TRBJ2-2,once,NA,TGTGCCAGCAGCCGGACAGAGACGAACACCGGGGAGCTGTTTTTT,CASSRTETNTGELFF
TRBV10-3,TRBJ2-1,NA,TRBD2,TGTGCCATCAGTGAGTCACACGGACTAGCGGGGGGCGGTGTCAATGAGCAGTTCTTC,CAISESHGLAGGGVNEQFF
TRBV6-5,TRBJ1-2,NA,TRBD1,TGTGCCAGCAGTTACGGGACAGGAGCAACCGGTGGCTACACCTTC,CASSYGTGATGGYTF
TRBV28,TRBJ2-1,NA,TRBD2,TGTGCCAGCACCCTATCCCGGGGGACTACTAATGAGCAGTTCTTC,CASTLSRGTTNEQFF
TRBV6-5,TRBJ1-6,NA,NA,TGTGCCAGCAGCAGGGTTAGCTCCTATAATTCACCCCTCCACTTT,CASSRVSSYNSPLHF
TRBV5-4,TRBJ2-5,NA,TRBD1,TGTGCCAGCAGCCGGGACAGTGGTGAGACCCAGTACTTC,CASSRDSGETQYF
TRBV27,TRBJ2-1,NA,TRBD2,TGTGCCAGCAGTTTCGGGGGGACTGGCAATGAGCAGTTCTTC,CASSFGGTGNEQFF
TRBV7-2,TRBJ1-2,NA,NA,TGTGCCAGCAGCCTGGACCGAAACGGGAATGGCTACACCTTC,CASSLDRNGNGYTF
TRBV3-1/TRBV3-2,TRBJ2-7,NA,NA,TGTGCCAGCAGCCAGCAAGCCGGGAAAGGCCCCTTCTACGAGCAGTACTTC,CASSQQAGKGPFYEQYF
TRBV7-2,TRBJ2-2,NA,NA,TGTGCCAACCCCCCGGGACTCAATTTCGCGAACACCGGGGAGCTGTTTTTT,CANPPGLNFANTGELFF
TRBV28,TRBJ1-4,NA,NA,TGTGCCAGCAGCAACGTCGGGGGGGGGAATGAAAAACTGTTTTTT,CASSNVGGGNEKLFF
TRBV3-1/TRBV3-2,TRBJ1-1,NA,NA,TGTGCCAGCAGCCAAGATTCCAGGTTTTTTGAAGCTTTCTTT,CASSQDSRFFEAFF
TRBV6-5,TRBJ2-2,NA,NA,TGTGCCAGCAGTATCTACAGGGCGAACACCGGGGAGCTGTTTTTT,CASSIYRANTGELFF
TRBV27,TRBJ2-3,NA,TRBD2,TGTGCCAGCAGTTCCCTCCCCGGGGGGTTGACAGATACGCAGTATTTT,CASSSLPGGLTDTQYF
TRBV15,TRBJ2-7,NA,NA,TGTGCCACCAGCAGAGTGAGCACGGCCTACGAGCAGTACTTC,CATSRVSTAYEQYF
TRBV2,TRBJ2-3,NA,NA,TGTGCCAGCAGTGAAGCCCGGACAGATACGCAGTATTTT,CASSEARTDTQYF
TRBV19,TRBJ1-5,NA,NA,TGTGCCAGTAGGGAATCGGCAGACTCGTGGAATCAGCCCCAGCATTTT,CASRESADSWNQPQHF
TRBV25-1,TRBJ1-2,NA,NA,TGTGCCAGCAGTGAAAACAGCTATGGCTACACCTTC,CASSENSYGYTF